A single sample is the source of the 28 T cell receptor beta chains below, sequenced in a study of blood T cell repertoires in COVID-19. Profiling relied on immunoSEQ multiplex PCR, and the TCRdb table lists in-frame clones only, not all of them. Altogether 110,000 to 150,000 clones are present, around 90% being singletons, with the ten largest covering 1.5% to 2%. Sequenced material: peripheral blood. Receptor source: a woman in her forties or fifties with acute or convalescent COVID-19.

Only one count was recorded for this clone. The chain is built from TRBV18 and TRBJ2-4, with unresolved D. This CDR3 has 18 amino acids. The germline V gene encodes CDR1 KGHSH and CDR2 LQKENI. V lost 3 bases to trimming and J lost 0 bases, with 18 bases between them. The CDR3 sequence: CASSPFDTQPLAKNIQYF. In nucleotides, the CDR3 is TGTGCCAGCTCACCTTTTGACACACAGCCTTTAGCCAAAAACATTCAGTACTTC.

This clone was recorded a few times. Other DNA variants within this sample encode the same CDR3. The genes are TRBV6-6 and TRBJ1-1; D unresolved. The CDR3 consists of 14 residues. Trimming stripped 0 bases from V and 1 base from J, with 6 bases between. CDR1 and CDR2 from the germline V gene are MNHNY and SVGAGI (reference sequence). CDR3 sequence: CASSYSEGNTEAFF. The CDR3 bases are TGTGCCAGCAGTTACTCGGAGGGGAACACTGAAGCTTTCTTT.

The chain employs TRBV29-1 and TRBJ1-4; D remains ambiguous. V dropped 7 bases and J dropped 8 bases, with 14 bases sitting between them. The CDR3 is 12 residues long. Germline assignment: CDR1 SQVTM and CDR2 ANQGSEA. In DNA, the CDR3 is TGCAGCGCGATGGTGGGAGTAGAAAAACTGTTTTTT. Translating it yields CSAMVGVEKLFF.

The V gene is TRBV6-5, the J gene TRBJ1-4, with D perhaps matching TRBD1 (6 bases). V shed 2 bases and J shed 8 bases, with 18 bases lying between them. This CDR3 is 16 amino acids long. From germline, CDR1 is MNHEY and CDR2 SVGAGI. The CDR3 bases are TGTGCCAGCAGTTACAGCGGGGGGGGCCCAGGGGAAAAACTGTTTTTT. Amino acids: CASSYSGGGPGEKLFF.

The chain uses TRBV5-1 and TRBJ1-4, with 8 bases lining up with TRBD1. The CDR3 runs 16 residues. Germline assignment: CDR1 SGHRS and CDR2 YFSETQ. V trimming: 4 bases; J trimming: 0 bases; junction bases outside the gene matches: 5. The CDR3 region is CASSKGQGSTNEKLFF. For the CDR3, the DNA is TGCGCCAGCAGCAAAGGACAGGGCTCAACTAATGAAAAACTGTTTTTT.

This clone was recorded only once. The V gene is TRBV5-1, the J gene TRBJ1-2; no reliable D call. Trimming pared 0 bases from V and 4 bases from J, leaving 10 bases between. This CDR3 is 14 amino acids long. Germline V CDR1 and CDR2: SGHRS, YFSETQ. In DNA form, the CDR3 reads TGCGCCAGCAGCTTGGGCGGGGATGGCTATGGCTACACCTTC. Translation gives CASSLGGDGYGYTF.

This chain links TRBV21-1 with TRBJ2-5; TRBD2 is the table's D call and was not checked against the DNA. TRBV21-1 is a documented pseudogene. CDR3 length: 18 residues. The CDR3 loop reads CASSKNGLAESYQETQYF. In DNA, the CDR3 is TGTGCCAGCAGCAAAAACGGACTAGCGGAAAGCTACCAAGAGACCCAGTACTTC.

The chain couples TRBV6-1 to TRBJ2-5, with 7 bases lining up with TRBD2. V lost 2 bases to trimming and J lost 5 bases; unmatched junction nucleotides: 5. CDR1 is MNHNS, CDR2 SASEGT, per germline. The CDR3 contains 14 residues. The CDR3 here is CASSEMGGLETQYF. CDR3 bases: TGTGCCAGCAGTGAAATGGGAGGGTTGGAGACCCAGTACTTC.

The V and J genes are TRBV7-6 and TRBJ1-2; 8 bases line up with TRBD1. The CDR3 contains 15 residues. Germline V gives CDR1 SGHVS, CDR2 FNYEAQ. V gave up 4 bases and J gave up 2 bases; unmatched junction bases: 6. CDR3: CASSYSTGANYGYTF. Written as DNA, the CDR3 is TGTGCCAGCAGCTATTCGACAGGGGCCAACTATGGCTACACCTTC.

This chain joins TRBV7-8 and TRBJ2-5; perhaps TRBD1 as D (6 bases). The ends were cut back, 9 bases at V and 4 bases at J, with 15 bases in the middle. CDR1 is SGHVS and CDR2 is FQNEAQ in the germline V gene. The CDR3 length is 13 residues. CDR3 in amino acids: CASSGQTRETQYF. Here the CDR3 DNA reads TGTGCCAGTAGTGGACAGACGCGAGAGACCCAGTACTTC.

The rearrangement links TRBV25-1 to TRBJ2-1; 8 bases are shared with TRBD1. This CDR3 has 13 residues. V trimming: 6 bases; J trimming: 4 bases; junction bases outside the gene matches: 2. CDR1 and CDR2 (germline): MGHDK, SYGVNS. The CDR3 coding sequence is TGTGCCAGCAGCACAGGGGGGTACAATGAGCAGTTCTTC. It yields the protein CASSTGGYNEQFF.

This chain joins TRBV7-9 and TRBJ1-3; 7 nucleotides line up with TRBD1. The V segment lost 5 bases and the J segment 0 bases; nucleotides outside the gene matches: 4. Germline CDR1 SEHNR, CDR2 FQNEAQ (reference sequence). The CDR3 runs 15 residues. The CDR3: CASSPGTVSGNTIYF. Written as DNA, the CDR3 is TGTGCCAGCAGCCCTGGGACAGTCTCTGGAAACACCATATATTTT.

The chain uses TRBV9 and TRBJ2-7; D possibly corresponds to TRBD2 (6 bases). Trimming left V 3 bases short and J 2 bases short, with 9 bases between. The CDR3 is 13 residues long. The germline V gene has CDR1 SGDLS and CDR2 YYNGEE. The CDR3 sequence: CASSDGGTYEQYF. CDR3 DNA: TGTGCCAGCAGCGATGGCGGGACCTACGAGCAGTACTTC. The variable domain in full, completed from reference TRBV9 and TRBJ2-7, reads DSGVTQTPKHLITATGQRVTLRCSPRSGDLSVYWYQQSLDQGLQFLIQYYNGEERAKGNILERFSAQQFPDLHSELNLSSLELGDSALYFCASSDGGTYEQYFGPGTRLTVT.

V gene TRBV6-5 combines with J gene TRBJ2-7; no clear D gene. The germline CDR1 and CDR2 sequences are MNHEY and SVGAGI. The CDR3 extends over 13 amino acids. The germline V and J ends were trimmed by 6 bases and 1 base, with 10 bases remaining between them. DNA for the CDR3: TGTGCCAGCAGCCCCACAACATCCTACGAGCAGTACTTC. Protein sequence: CASSPTTSYEQYF.

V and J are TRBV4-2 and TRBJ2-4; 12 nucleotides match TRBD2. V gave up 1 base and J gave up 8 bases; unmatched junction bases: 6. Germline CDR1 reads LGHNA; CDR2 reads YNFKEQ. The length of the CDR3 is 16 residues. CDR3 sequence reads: CASSQVATSGGYIQYF. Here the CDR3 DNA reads TGTGCCAGCAGCCAAGTAGCGACTAGCGGGGGTTACATTCAGTACTTC.

In nucleotides, the CDR3 is TGTGCCAGCAGACCGGACAGGACCCGTCTCGGTGAAGCTTTCTTT. Translating it yields CASRPDRTRLGEAFF. The rearrangement links TRBV6-5 to TRBJ1-1, with 7 bases matching TRBD1. Germline V CDR1 and CDR2: MNHEY, SVGAGI. This CDR3 is 15 amino acids long. The V segment lost 6 bases and the J segment 7 bases; nucleotides outside the gene matches: 14.

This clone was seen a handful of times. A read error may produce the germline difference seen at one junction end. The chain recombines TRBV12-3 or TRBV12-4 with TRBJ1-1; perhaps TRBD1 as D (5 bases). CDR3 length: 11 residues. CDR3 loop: CASRRQQAKDF. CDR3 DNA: TGTGCCAGCAGACGACAACAGGCGAAGGATTTT.

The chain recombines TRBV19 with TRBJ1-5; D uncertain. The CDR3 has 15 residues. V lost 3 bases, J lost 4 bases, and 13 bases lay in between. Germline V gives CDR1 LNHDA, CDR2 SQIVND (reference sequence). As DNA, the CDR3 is TGTGCCAGTAGTATTGCGACCCGCGGGAATCAGCCCCAGCATTTT. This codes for CASSIATRGNQPQHF.

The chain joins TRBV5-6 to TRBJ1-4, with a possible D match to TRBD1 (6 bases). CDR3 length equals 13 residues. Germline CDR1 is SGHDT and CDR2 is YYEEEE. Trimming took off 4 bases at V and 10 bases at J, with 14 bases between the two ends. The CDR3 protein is CASSATGLRKLFF. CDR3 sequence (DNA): TGTGCCAGCAGCGCAACAGGGTTGCGAAAACTGTTTTTT.

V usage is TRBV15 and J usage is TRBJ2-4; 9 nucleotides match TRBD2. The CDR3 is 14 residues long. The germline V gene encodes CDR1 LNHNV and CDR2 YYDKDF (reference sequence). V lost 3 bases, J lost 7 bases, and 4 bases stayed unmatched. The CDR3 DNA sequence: TGTGCCACCAGCAGCGCGGGAGGGGGGAACATTCAGTACTTC. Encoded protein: CATSSAGGGNIQYF.

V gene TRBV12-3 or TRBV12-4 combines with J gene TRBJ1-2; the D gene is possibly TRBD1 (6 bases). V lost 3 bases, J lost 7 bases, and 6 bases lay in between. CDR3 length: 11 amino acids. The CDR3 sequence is CASSFRGGYTF. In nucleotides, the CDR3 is TGTGCCAGCAGTTTCAGGGGTGGCTACACCTTC.

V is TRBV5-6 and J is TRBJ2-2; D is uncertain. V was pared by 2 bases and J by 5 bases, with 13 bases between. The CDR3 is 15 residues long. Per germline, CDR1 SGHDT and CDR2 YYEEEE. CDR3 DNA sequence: TGTGCCAGCAGCTTAATTAGGCAGGCGACCGGGGAGCTGTTTTTT. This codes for CASSLIRQATGELFF.

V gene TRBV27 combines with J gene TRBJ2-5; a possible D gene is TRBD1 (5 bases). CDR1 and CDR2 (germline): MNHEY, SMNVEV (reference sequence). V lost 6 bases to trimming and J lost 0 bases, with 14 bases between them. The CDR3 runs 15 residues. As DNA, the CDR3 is TGTGCCAGCAGAGGGGCAGGGATAGACCAAGAGACCCAGTACTTC. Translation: CASRGAGIDQETQYF.

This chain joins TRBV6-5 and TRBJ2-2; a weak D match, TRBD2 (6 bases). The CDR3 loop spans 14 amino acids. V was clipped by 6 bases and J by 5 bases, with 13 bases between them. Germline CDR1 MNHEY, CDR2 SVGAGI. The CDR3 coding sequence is TGTGCCAGCAGCCCAAGTGGGGGGACCGGGGAGCTGTTTTTT. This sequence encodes CASSPSGGTGELFF.

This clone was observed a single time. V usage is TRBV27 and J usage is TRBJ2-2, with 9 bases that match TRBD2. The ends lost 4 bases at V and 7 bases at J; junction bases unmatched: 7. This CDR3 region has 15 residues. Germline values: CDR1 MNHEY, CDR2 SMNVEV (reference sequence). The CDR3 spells CASSWIAGVGGELFF. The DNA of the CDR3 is TGTGCCAGCAGTTGGATAGCGGGGGTTGGCGGGGAGCTGTTTTTT.

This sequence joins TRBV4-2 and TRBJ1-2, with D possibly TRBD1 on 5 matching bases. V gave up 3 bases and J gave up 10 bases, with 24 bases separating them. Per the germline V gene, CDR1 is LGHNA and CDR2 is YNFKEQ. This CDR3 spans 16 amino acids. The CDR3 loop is CASSQVPQGAFIVYTF. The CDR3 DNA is TGTGCCAGCAGCCAGGTCCCCCAGGGCGCCTTCATCGTCTACACCTTC.

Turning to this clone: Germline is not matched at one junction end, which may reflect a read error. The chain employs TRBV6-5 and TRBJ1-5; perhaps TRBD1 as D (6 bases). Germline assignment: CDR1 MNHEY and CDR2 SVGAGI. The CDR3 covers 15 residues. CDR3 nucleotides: TGTGTCAGCAGTTACTCACAGGGAGGCAATCAGCCCCAGCATTTT. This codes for CVSSYSQGGNQPQHF.

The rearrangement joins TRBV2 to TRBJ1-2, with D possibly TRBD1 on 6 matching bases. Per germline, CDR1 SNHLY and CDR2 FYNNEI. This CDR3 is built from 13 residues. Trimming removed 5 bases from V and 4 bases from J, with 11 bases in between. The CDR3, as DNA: TGTGCCAGCAGTCCAGGACAGATCTATGGCTACACCTTC. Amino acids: CASSPGQIYGYTF.